Given below is one TCR beta chain in context. The record originates from a study of blood T cell repertoires in COVID-19. Study at large: There were acute and convalescent COVID-19 samples, and they came from the United States, Italy and Spain. Nucleic acid was either cDNA or gDNA, and it came from T cells, B-cell-depleted T cells, or PBMCs.

In the source study's methods: Estimation of nucleated cell counts relied on the amplification of reference gene primers. Method: immunoSEQ multiplex PCR; TCRdb's copy keeps in-frame clones and lacks some. Clone size and the V and J calls come from that table; the DNA yielded D and trimming. Of about 27,000 clones listed, about 90% are singletons. The CDR3 contains 15 residues. The V gene lost 4 bases and the J gene lost 6 bases, with 16 bases spanning the gap. CDR1 is WSHSY, CDR2 SAAADI, per germline. This chain connects TRBV10-2 to TRBJ2-1, with unresolved D. The sequence was collected from a human donor in a cohort sampled during active COVID-19. Material: peripheral blood. DNA of the CDR3: TGCGCCAGCAGTGGGCCAGCTCAAGAGGTCAATGAGCAGTTCTTC. Its protein product is CASSGPAQEVNEQFF.